Following are 29 T cell receptor beta chains from one sample sequenced in a study of cytomegalovirus exposure and HLA in healthy donors. The primer mix had 60 Vbeta and 13 Jbeta primers. Data came from immunoSEQ multiplex PCR; TCRdb stores just in-frame clones and leaves some out. This table holds 60,000 to 70,000 clones, 70% to 90% found once. The sequencing sample was made of PBMCs. The receptors were sampled from a woman under 40 in good health and CMV-seronegative.

The rearrangement links TRBV19 to TRBJ1-2, with D unresolved. Germline-derived CDR1 and CDR2 are LNHDA and SQIVND (reference sequence). The CDR3 covers 13 residues. V was cut by 7 bases and J by 8 bases, with 17 bases left in between. CDR3 loop: CASISGVGGGYTF. CDR3 DNA sequence: TGTGCCAGTATCAGCGGGGTCGGAGGAGGCTACACCTTC.

The V call is TRBV18, the J call TRBJ2-1; 14 bases align to TRBD2. Germline-derived CDR1 and CDR2 are KGHSH and LQKENI. The CDR3 runs to 17 residues. Germline trimming cut 0 bases from V and 7 bases from J; bases unmatched to any gene: 5. CDR3 coding DNA: TGTGCCAGCTCACCACCGGGACTAGCGGGGGCTGGAAATGAGCAGTTCTTC. Translating it yields CASSPPGLAGAGNEQFF. Full variable domain (missing parts from reference TRBV18 and TRBJ2-1): NAGVMQNPRHLVRRRGQEARLRCSPMKGHSHVYWYRQLPEEGLKFMVYLQKENIIDESGMPKERFSAEFPKEGPSILRIQQVVRGDSAAYFCASSPPGLAGAGNEQFFGPGTRLTVL.

The chain joins TRBV9 to TRBJ2-7; TRBD2 agrees at 9 bases. Trimming cost V 0 bases and J 5 bases; bases outside gene matches: 12. CDR1 is SGDLS, CDR2 YYNGEE, per germline. The CDR3 extends over 17 amino acids. The CDR3 DNA reads TGTGCCAGCAGCGTAGGCCTAGCGGGGTCCATTTCCAACGAGCAGTACTTC. It yields the protein CASSVGLAGSISNEQYF.

This chain uses TRBV11-2 with TRBJ1-5; D gene ambiguous. The CDR3 contains 15 residues. Trimming left V 1 base short and J 0 bases short, with 7 bases between. From germline, CDR1 is SGHAT and CDR2 FQNNGV. The CDR3 loop reads CASSLVGGSNQPQHF. For the CDR3, the DNA is TGTGCCAGCAGCTTAGTGGGAGGTAGCAATCAGCCCCAGCATTTT.

This chain links TRBV29-1 with TRBJ2-1; TRBD1 matches at 8 bases. Germline CDR1 and CDR2: SQVTM and ANQGSEA. The CDR3 totals 15 residues. The V and J ends lost 4 bases and 4 bases, in that order; junction bases with no gene match: 9. CDR3 in amino acids: CSVARQGATYNEQFF. In nucleotides, the CDR3 is TGCAGCGTTGCCCGGCAGGGGGCGACTTACAATGAGCAGTTCTTC.

This chain links TRBV7-9 with TRBJ2-7, with TRBD1 identical over 9 bases. Germline V gene data show CDR1 as SEHNR and CDR2 as FQNEAQ (reference sequence). The CDR3 length is 14 residues. Trimming at V came to 0 bases and at J to 4 bases, leaving 1 base not matched to a gene. The CDR3 nucleotides are TGTGCCAGCAGCTTAGCGGGGACAGGGTACGAGCAGTACTTC. Amino acid sequence: CASSLAGTGYEQYF. Full variable domain (rest looked up from reference TRBV7-9 and TRBJ2-7): DTGVSQNPRHKITKRGQNVTFRCDPISEHNRLYWYRQTLGQGPEFLTYFQNEAQLEKSRLLSDRFSAERPKGSFSTLEIQRTEQGDSAMYLCASSLAGTGYEQYFGPGTRLTVT.

The chain has TRBV2 and TRBJ2-5; 8 nucleotides match TRBD1. With 8 bases clipped from V and 2 bases from J, the junction kept 7 bases outside the gene matches. Per the germline V gene, CDR1 is SNHLY and CDR2 is FYNNEI. This CDR3 region has 14 residues. The CDR3 bases are TGTGCCAGCCAACAGGGGGGAGGTCAAGAGACCCAGTACTTC. As protein: CASQQGGGQETQYF.

To note about this clone: The junction departs from germline at one end; a sequencing error may be responsible. V usage is TRBV7-9 and J usage is TRBJ2-7; 8 bases are shared with TRBD1. Germline V lookup: CDR1 SEHNR, CDR2 FQNEAQ (reference sequence). The CDR3 loop spans 16 amino acids. The CDR3 coding sequence is TGTTCCAGCAGCTCAAAAACCGGGACAGGTCCCTACGAGCAGTACTTC. Protein: CSSSSKTGTGPYEQYF.

This clone was seen a single time. This rearrangement joins TRBV29-1 to TRBJ2-2; 8 nucleotides agree with TRBD1. V lost 0 bases and J lost 3; bases outside the gene matches: 6. This CDR3 region has 16 residues. Germline CDR1 reads SQVTM; CDR2 reads ANQGSEA. CDR3 DNA sequence: TGCAGCGTTGAAGATCTAGGACAGGGATACACCGGGGAGCTGTTTTTT. It is translated as CSVEDLGQGYTGELFF.

DNA of the CDR3: TGTGCCAGCAGTTACTCGAGCGGACAGGGGTATTCACCCCTCCACTTT. Amino acid sequence: CASSYSSGQGYSPLHF. This rearrangement joins TRBV6-6 to TRBJ1-6; 9 nucleotides agree with TRBD1. CDR3 length equals 16 residues. CDR1 is MNHNY, CDR2 SVGAGI, per germline (reference sequence). Trimming at V came to 0 bases and at J to 8 bases, leaving 5 bases not matched to a gene.

The chain uses TRBV27 and TRBJ1-6, with no clear D. The V and J ends lost 5 bases and 0 bases respectively, with 14 bases between them. CDR3 length: 17 residues. Germline assignment: CDR1 MNHEY and CDR2 SMNVEV (reference sequence). The CDR3 sequence: CASSTRASSSYNSPLHF. CDR3 in DNA: TGTGCCAGCAGTACTCGCGCCTCGAGCTCCTATAATTCACCCCTCCACTTT.

This clone has a single count. This rearrangement joins TRBV28 to TRBJ1-5; possibly TRBD1 for D (5 bases). V shed 3 bases and J shed 5 bases, with 17 bases lying between them. Germline-derived CDR1 and CDR2 are MDHEN and SYDVKM. The CDR3 totals 16 residues. The CDR3 loop reads CASSLTPPGGYQPQHF. CDR3 nucleotide sequence: TGTGCCAGCAGTTTGACCCCCCCTGGGGGGTATCAGCCCCAGCATTTT.

The chain employs TRBV6-1 and TRBJ2-1; 9 bases match TRBD2. The CDR3 is 15 residues long. Germline CDR1 and CDR2: MNHNS and SASEGT. Trimming removed 8 bases from V and 6 bases from J; junction bases left unmatched: 11. The CDR3 bases are TGTGCCAGCGACGTGGGGCGGGGGGGATTCAATGAGCAGTTCTTC. The encoded protein is CASDVGRGGFNEQFF.

The chain is built from TRBV19 and TRBJ2-2, with a tentative D call TRBD2 (5 bases). Per germline, CDR1 LNHDA and CDR2 SQIVND (reference sequence). The CDR3 totals 16 residues. The V and J ends lost 11 bases and 0 bases respectively, with 19 bases between them. Written as DNA, the CDR3 is TGTGCCGGGAAGGCTGAGGGCGGAGCGAACACCGGGGAGCTGTTTTTT. It encodes CAGKAEGGANTGELFF. The full variable domain, in which reference TRBV19 and TRBJ2-2 provide the parts outside the CDR3, is DGGITQSPKYLFRKEGQNVTLSCEQNLNHDAMYWYRQDPGQGLRLIYYSQIVNDFQKGDIAEGYSVSREKKESFPLTVTSAQKNPTAFYLCAGKAEGGANTGELFFGEGSRLTVL.

The chain has TRBV27 and TRBJ2-5; D gene uncertain. Looked up from germline, CDR1 is MNHEY and CDR2 is SMNVEV (reference sequence). V was trimmed by 5 bases and J by 1 base, leaving 11 bases between them. The CDR3 contains 14 residues. CDR3 protein: CASSPLSGQETQYF. Written as DNA, the CDR3 is TGTGCCAGCAGTCCTTTATCCGGCCAAGAGACCCAGTACTTC.

V and J are TRBV4-1 and TRBJ2-5, with 7 bases fitting TRBD2. The germline V gene has CDR1 MGHRA and CDR2 YSYEKL. The CDR3 is made up of 14 amino acids. With 1 base clipped from V and 4 bases from J, the junction kept 3 bases outside the gene matches. CDR3 nucleotide sequence: TGCGCCAGCAGCCAAGTGGGAGGGTTAGAGACCCAGTACTTC. Protein product: CASSQVGGLETQYF.

This clone was seen only a few times. V gene TRBV6-5 combines with J gene TRBJ2-7; 7 bases fit TRBD1. J lost 2 bases, V lost 0 bases, and 4 bases had no gene match. The germline V gene has CDR1 MNHEY and CDR2 SVGAGI. This CDR3 region has 15 residues. CDR3 DNA sequence: TGTGCCAGCAGTTACTCAGGGGGCGGAACCTACGAGCAGTACTTC. This encodes CASSYSGGGTYEQYF.

V usage is TRBV10-3 and J usage is TRBJ1-2; 8 positions match TRBD1. The CDR3 has 14 residues. V shed 8 bases, J shed 0 bases, and the junction held 5 bases outside the gene matches. CDR1 and CDR2 (germline): ENHRY, SYGVKD. The CDR3 is CAIVGTGANYGYTF. CDR3 sequence (DNA): TGTGCCATCGTGGGGACAGGTGCTAACTATGGCTACACCTTC.

V is TRBV2 and J is TRBJ1-3; 7 bases agree with TRBD1. The CDR3 is made up of 14 amino acids. The V segment lost 6 bases and the J segment 2 bases; nucleotides outside the gene matches: 4. CDR1 and CDR2 (germline): SNHLY, FYNNEI. CDR3 coding DNA: TGTGCCAGCAGGACGACAGGGACTGGAAACACCATATATTTT. Translating gives CASRTTGTGNTIYF. Supplemented by reference TRBV2 and TRBJ1-3, the full variable domain reads EPEVTQTPSHQVTQMGQEVILRCVPISNHLYFYWYRQILGQKVEFLVSFYNNEISEKSEIFDDQFSVERPDGSNFTLKIRSTKLEDSAMYFCASRTTGTGNTIYFGEGSWLTVV.

This sequence joins TRBV7-9 and TRBJ2-7, with D perhaps matching TRBD1 (5 bases). The CDR3 contains 12 residues. Trimming cost V 10 bases and J 2 bases, with 12 bases left between them. CDR1 is SEHNR, CDR2 FQNEAQ, per germline (reference sequence). CDR3 amino acids: CAIEQATYEQYF. Here the CDR3 DNA reads TGTGCCATAGAACAGGCTACCTACGAGCAGTACTTC.

This clone is medium-sized in the sample. The CDR3 DNA is TGTGCCAGTAGTATACAGGGTGTTGACACTGAAGCTTTCTTT. Amino acids: CASSIQGVDTEAFF. V gene TRBV19 combines with J gene TRBJ1-1; D may be TRBD1 (5 bases). Trimming took 2 bases from V and 3 from J, leaving 10 bases between them. Germline CDR1 LNHDA, CDR2 SQIVND (reference sequence). The CDR3 is 14 residues long.

The rearrangement links TRBV14 to TRBJ2-4; the match to TRBD1 covers 7 bases. The germline gives CDR1 SGHDN, CDR2 FVKESK. The CDR3 runs 14 residues. Trimming removed 2 bases from V and 6 bases from J; junction bases left unmatched: 4. CDR3 bases: TGTGCCAGCAGCCAAACCGGGACAGCAAACATTCAGTACTTC. It is translated as CASSQTGTANIQYF.

The chain links TRBV13 to TRBJ1-3; the D is unclear. This CDR3 has 16 amino acids. Looked up from germline, CDR1 is PRHDT and CDR2 is FYEKMQ (reference sequence). Trimming left V 4 bases short and J 0 bases short, with 13 bases between. The CDR3 sequence: CASSSLGPGSGNTIYF. The CDR3 nucleotides are TGTGCCAGCAGCTCGCTGGGTCCGGGCTCTGGAAACACCATATATTTT.

The J gene is TRBJ1-1, the V gene TRBV6-5; D uncertain. CDR3 length: 13 amino acids. Deletions cut 0 bases from V and 7 bases from J, with 9 bases between. Germline CDR1 is MNHEY and CDR2 is SVGAGI. CDR3 protein: CASSYSSGSEAFF. The CDR3 DNA sequence: TGTGCCAGCAGTTACTCTTCCGGGAGTGAAGCTTTCTTT.

The chain couples TRBV5-6 to TRBJ1-6, with D unresolved. Trimming took off 0 bases at V and 4 bases at J, with 8 bases between the two ends. This CDR3 comprises 15 residues. Per the germline V gene, CDR1 is SGHDT and CDR2 is YYEEEE. The CDR3: CASSLVAQYNSPLHF. The CDR3 DNA sequence: TGTGCCAGCAGCTTGGTGGCACAGTATAATTCACCCCTCCACTTT.

The V call is TRBV19, the J call TRBJ2-7; maybe TRBD1 (5 bases). Trimming removed 5 bases from V and 2 bases from J, with 7 bases in between. The CDR3 is 12 residues long. The germline CDR1 and CDR2 sequences are LNHDA and SQIVND (reference sequence). In DNA form, the CDR3 reads TGTGCCAGTAGTCCAGGGACCTACGAGCAGTACTTC. Translated, it gives CASSPGTYEQYF.

The gene calls are TRBV6-6 and TRBJ2-5; TRBD1 agrees at 7 bases. Germline V CDR1 and CDR2: MNHNY, SVGAGI (reference sequence). Unmatched junction bases numbered 4, after V lost 6 bases and J lost 3 bases. The CDR3 is made up of 13 amino acids. Here the CDR3 reads CASRSGTEETQYF. CDR3 nucleotide sequence: TGTGCCAGCAGGTCCGGGACAGAAGAGACCCAGTACTTC.

In its sample, this clone was seen once. The chain is built from TRBV7-2 and TRBJ1-1; D is uncertain. With 6 bases removed from V and 1 base from J, the gap between germline ends came to 12 bases. The CDR3 runs 14 residues. Germline V CDR1 and CDR2: SGHTA, FQGNSA. The CDR3 region is CASSSSPGNTEAFF. The CDR3 DNA reads TGTGCCAGCAGTTCGAGTCCGGGGAACACTGAAGCTTTCTTT.

The J gene is TRBJ1-2, the V gene TRBV7-9; D is unresolved. CDR1 and CDR2 (germline): SEHNR, FQNEAQ (reference sequence). The V gene lost 1 base and the J gene lost 4 bases, with 7 bases spanning the gap. This CDR3 region has 13 residues. The DNA of the CDR3 is TGTGCCAGCAGCTTAGACAGTCTCTATGGCTACACCTTC. This sequence encodes CASSLDSLYGYTF.